Below, one TCR beta chain is given with its context. The antigen is undetermined. The CDR3 has 17 amino acids. The J segment lost 7 bases and the V segment lost 4 bases, leaving 11 bases of the junction unmatched. Germline V gene lookup returns CDR1 SGHTA and CDR2 FQGNSA. Measured with immunoSEQ multiplex PCR; TCRdb has only the in-frame clones, and not every one. The sample has some 2,000,000 clones, 85% to 95% seen once. The study drew its donors from healthy HIV-negative adults without recent acute infections or vaccinations. The CD4+ fraction was divided into a CD45RA+ naive subset and a CD45RA-negative memory subset. The data derive from a study of shared clonotypes between healthy human individuals. Findings and limits, study-wide: Sequencing depth was expected to influence donor clonotype sharing.

This clonotype originated in a young man in good health. The chain links TRBV7-2 to TRBJ2-1; TRBD2 agrees at 12 bases. The specimen sequenced was naive CD4+ T cells sorted from blood. Indicated subset: CD45RA+ positively selected. Here the CDR3 DNA reads TGTGCCAGCAGCTCATTTCTAGCGGGAGGGGGGACAAATGAGCAGTTCTTC. Translation: CASSSFLAGGGTNEQFF. The full variable domain, with the rest looked up from reference TRBV7-2 and TRBJ2-1, is GAGVSQSPSNKVTEKGKDVELRCDPISGHTALYWYRQSLGQGLEFLIYFQGNSAPDKSGLPSDRFSAERTGGSVSTLTIQRTQQEDSAVYLCASSSFLAGGGTNEQFFGPGTRLTVL.